This T cell receptor (beta chain) is drawn from a study of cytomegalovirus exposure and HLA in healthy donors. Findings and limits, study-wide: A link between a missense DCLRE1C variant and TCR beta V- and J-gene trimming emerged from a later analysis. Data from an earlier analysis indicated that most TCR beta V segments were productive either about 87% or about 30% of the time.

With respect to this clone: Its antigen remains unidentified.

The PCR made use of 60 Vbeta and 13 Jbeta primers. Authors' analysis steps: About 12 million of the 80 million or so unique TCR beta chains counted in a later analysis were shared. TCRdb keeps only in-frame clones here, not all; method: immunoSEQ multiplex PCR. The DNA was the basis for D and trimming; V, J and clone size are from that table. The data show about 160,000 clones, roughly three quarters seen once. V gave up 7 bases and J gave up 2 bases; unmatched junction bases: 6. Germline V gives CDR1 SGDLS, CDR2 YYNGEE. CDR3 length: 14 amino acids. The V and J genes are TRBV9 and TRBJ2-5; 9 bases map to TRBD1. The sample was PBMCs. The source of this sequence is a man between 60 and 70 years old in good health and CMV-seronegative. The CDR3 DNA reads TGTGCCAGCTCTTTGGACAGGGGACAAGAGACCCAGTACTTC. It encodes CASSLDRGQETQYF.